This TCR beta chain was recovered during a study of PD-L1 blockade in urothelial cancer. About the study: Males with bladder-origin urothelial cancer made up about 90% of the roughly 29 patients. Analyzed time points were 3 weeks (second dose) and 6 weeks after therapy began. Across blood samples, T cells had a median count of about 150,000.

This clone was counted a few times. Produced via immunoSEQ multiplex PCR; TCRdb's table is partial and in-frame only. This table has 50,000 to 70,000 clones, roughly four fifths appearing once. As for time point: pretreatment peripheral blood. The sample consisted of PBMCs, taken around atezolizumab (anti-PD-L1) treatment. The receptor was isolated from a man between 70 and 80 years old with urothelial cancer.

The CDR3 sequence: CASSQDQIAPSGTEAFF. In nucleotides, the CDR3 is TGCGCCAGCAGCCAAGATCAAATAGCACCCTCGGGCACTGAAGCTTTCTTT. The chain employs TRBV4-3 and TRBJ1-1; D call uncertain. V was trimmed by 0 bases and J by 4 bases, leaving 18 bases between them. The CDR3 length is 17 residues. In germline, CDR1 is LGHNA, CDR2 YSLEER.